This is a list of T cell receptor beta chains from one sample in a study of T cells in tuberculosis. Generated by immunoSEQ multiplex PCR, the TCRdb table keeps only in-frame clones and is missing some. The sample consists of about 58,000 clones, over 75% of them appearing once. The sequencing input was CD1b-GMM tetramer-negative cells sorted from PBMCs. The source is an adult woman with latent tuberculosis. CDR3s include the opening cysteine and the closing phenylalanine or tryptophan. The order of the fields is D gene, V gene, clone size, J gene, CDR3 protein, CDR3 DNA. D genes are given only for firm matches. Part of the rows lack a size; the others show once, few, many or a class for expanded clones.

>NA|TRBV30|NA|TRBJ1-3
CAYLDRGRGNTIYF
TGTGCCTACCTCGACAGAGGCCGTGGAAACACCATATATTTT
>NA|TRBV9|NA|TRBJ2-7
CASSVDSSYEQYF
TGTGCCAGCAGCGTAGACAGCTCCTACGAGCAGTACTTC
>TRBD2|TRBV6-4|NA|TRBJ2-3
CASSDSRGATDTQYF
TGTGCCAGCAGTGACTCGCGGGGGGCCACAGATACGCAGTATTTT
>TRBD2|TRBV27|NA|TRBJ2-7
CASSLAWTSGSREDEQYF
TGTGCCAGCAGTTTAGCCTGGACTAGCGGGTCGCGAGAAGACGAGCAGTACTTC
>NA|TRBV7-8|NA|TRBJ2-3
CASSLEWRETDTQYF
TGTGCCAGCAGCTTAGAATGGCGGGAAACAGATACGCAGTATTTT
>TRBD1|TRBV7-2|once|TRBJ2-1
CASSFKGQGASSNNEQFF
TGTGCCAGCAGCTTTAAAGGACAGGGGGCGAGTTCGAACAATGAGCAGTTCTTC
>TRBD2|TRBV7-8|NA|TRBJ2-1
CASSLVVQREGGEQFF
TGTGCCAGCAGCTTAGTGGTCCAGCGGGAGGGCGGTGAGCAGTTCTTC
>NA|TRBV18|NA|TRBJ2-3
CASSPPTGTDTQYF
TGTGCCAGCTCACCACCAACGGGCACAGATACGCAGTATTTT
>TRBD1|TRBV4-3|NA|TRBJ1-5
CASSQDGQANQPQHF
TGCGCCAGCAGCCAAGATGGACAGGCCAATCAGCCCCAGCATTTT
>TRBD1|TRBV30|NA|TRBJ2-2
CAWSDWDRKTGELFF
TGTGCCTGGAGTGACTGGGACAGGAAGACCGGGGAGCTGTTTTTT
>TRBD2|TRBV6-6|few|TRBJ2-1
CASSPGTMAHNEQFF
TGTGCCAGCAGCCCCGGGACTATGGCCCACAATGAGCAGTTCTTC
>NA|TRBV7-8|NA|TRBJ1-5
CASSTLTRAHQPQHF
TGTGCCAGCAGCACTCTGACCAGGGCCCATCAGCCCCAGCATTTT
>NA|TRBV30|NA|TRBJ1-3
CAWSVPGFSGNTIYF
TGTGCCTGGAGTGTACCCGGGTTCTCTGGAAACACCATATATTTT
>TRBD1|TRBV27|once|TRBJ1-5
CASRRTGGNQPQHF
TGTGCCAGCAGACGGACAGGGGGGAATCAGCCCCAGCATTTT
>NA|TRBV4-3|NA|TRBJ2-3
CASSQDWGLSTDTQYF
TGCGCCAGCAGCCAAGATTGGGGCTTAAGCACAGATACGCAGTATTTT
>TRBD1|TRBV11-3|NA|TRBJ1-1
CASSLGALRGAAFF
TGTGCCAGCAGCTTAGGGGCCCTCAGGGGGGCCGCTTTCTTT
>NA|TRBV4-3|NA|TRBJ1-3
CASSQERKAGSYTGNTIYF
TGCGCCAGCAGCCAAGAACGGAAGGCAGGGTCGTACACTGGAAACACCATATATTTT
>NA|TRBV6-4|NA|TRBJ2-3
CASSEGSGETDTQYF
TGTGCCAGCAGTGAGGGTAGCGGAGAGACAGATACGCAGTATTTT
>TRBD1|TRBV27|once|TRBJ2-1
CASRTGTGYGMGYNEQFF
TGTGCCAGCAGGACCGGGACAGGGTATGGGATGGGGTACAATGAGCAGTTCTTC
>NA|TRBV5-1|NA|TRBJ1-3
CASSRGGGAENTIYF
TGCGCCAGCAGCCGCGGAGGGGGGGCGGAAAACACCATATATTTT
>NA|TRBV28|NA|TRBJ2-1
CASSQRGNEQFF
TGTGCCAGCAGTCAGAGAGGGAATGAGCAGTTCTTC
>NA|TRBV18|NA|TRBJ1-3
CASSPPRTRGNTIYF
TGTGCCAGCTCACCACCTCGGACACGTGGAAACACCATATATTTT
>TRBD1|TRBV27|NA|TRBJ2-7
CASSGQAPYEQYF
TGTGCCAGCAGTGGACAGGCCCCCTACGAGCAGTACTTC
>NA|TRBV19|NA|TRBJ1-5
CASKSGGTSNQPQHF
TGTGCCAGTAAATCCGGGGGGACGAGCAATCAGCCCCAGCATTTT
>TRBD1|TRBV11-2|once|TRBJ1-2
CASSSNRDRVRGGYTF
TGTGCCAGCAGCTCGAACCGGGACAGGGTCCGAGGGGGCTACACCTTC
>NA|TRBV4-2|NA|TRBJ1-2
CASTGGAYGYTF
TGTGCCAGCACCGGAGGGGCGTATGGCTACACCTTC
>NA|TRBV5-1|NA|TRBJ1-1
CASSLEAGEAFF
TGCGCCAGCAGCTTGGAGGCAGGGGAAGCTTTCTTT
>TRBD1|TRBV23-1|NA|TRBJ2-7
CASSQKRQGSQIDYEQYF
TGCGCCAGCAGTCAGAAGAGACAGGGATCCCAAATCGATTACGAGCAGTACTTC
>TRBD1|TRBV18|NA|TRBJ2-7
CASSATGGAEQYF
TGTGCCAGCTCAGCTACAGGGGGCGCCGAGCAGTACTTC
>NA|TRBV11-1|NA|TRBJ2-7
CASSLEAGAFYEQYF
TGTGCCAGCAGCTTAGAGGCAGGGGCCTTCTACGAGCAGTACTTC
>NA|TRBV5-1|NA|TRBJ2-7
CASRRSTYYEQYF
TGCGCCAGCAGAAGAAGCACCTACTACGAGCAGTACTTC
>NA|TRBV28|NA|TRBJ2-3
CASSRTTTDTQYF
TGTGCCAGCAGCCGGACTACCACAGATACGCAGTATTTT
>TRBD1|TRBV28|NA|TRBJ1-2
CASSFPSTGGGYGYTF
TGTGCCAGCAGTTTCCCCTCTACAGGGGGAGGCTATGGCTACACCTTC
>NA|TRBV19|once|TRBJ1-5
CASSAGGPQHF
TGTGCCAGTAGTGCCGGGGGGCCCCAGCATTTT
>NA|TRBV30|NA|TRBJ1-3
CAWSVGASSGNTIYF
TGTGCCTGGAGTGTAGGAGCGAGCTCTGGAAACACCATATATTTT
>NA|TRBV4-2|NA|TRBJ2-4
CASSQDRAETKNIQYF
TGTGCCAGCAGCCAAGATAGAGCGGAGACCAAAAACATTCAGTACTTC
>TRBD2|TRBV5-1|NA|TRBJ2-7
CASSPSGKNEGTYEQYF
TGCGCCAGCAGCCCCAGCGGGAAAAACGAAGGGACCTACGAGCAGTACTTC
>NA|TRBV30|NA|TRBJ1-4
CAWSVLVFEKLFF
TGTGCCTGGAGTGTATTAGTTTTTGAAAAACTGTTTTTT
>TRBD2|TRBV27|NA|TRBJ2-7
CASSLISPGGAGGEQYF
TGTGCCAGCAGTTTAATATCCCCCGGGGGGGCGGGCGGCGAGCAGTACTTC
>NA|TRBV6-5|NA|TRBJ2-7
CASSYSKLYSYEQYF
TGTGCCAGCAGTTACTCGAAACTTTACAGCTACGAGCAGTACTTC
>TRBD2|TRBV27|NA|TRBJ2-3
CASSFSGTSPDTQYF
TGTGCCAGCAGTTTTTCCGGGACTAGTCCAGATACGCAGTATTTT
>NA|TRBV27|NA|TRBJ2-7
CASLRVPYEQYF
TGTGCCAGCCTACGCGTCCCCTACGAGCAGTACTTC
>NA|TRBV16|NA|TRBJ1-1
CASSREDMNTEAFF
TGTGCCAGCAGCCGGGAGGACATGAACACTGAAGCTTTCTTT
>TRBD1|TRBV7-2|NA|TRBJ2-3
CASSGLTGGGTDTQYF
TGTGCCAGCAGCGGACTGACAGGGGGCGGCACAGATACGCAGTATTTT
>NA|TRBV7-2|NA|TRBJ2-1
CASSLFRNNEQFF
TGTGCCAGCAGCTTATTCAGAAACAATGAGCAGTTCTTC
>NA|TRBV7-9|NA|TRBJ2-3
CASSFSGDTQYF
TGTGCCAGCAGCTTTAGCGGTGATACGCAGTATTTT
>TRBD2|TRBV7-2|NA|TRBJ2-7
CASRDAGGVEQYF
TGTGCCAGCAGGGATGCGGGGGGCGTCGAGCAGTACTTC
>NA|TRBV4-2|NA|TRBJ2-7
CASSQLNGYEQYF
TGTGCCAGCAGCCAACTCAACGGCTACGAGCAGTACTTC
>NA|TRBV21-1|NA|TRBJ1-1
CASSKEGGGTEAFF
TGTGCCAGCAGCAAAGAAGGCGGGGGCACTGAAGCTTTCTTT
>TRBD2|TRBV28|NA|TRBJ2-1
CASSSIGLAGDLSYNEQFF
TGTGCCAGCAGCTCCATCGGACTAGCGGGAGATTTGTCCTACAATGAGCAGTTCTTC
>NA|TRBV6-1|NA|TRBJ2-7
CASSGTGSPSNYEQYF
TGTGCCAGCAGTGGTACAGGGTCCCCCTCCAACTACGAGCAGTACTTC
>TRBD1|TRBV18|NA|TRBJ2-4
CASSPVGGPGNIQYF
TGTGCCAGCTCACCGGTAGGGGGCCCAGGGAACATTCAGTACTTC
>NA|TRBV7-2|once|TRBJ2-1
CASSPVGAEQFF
TGTGCCAGCAGCCCAGTGGGGGCTGAGCAGTTCTTC
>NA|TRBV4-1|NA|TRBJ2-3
CASSQGGRSTDTQYF
TGCGCCAGCAGCCAAGGCGGAAGATCCACAGATACGCAGTATTTT
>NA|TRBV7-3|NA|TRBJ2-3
CASSLAGLGGTDTQYF
TGTGCCAGCAGCTTAGCTGGGCTAGGGGGCACAGATACGCAGTATTTT
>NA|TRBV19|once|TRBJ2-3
CASMSQRAMQYF
TGTGCCAGTATGTCCCAGCGGGCGATGCAGTATTTT
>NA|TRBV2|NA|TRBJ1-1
CASAGMNTEAFF
TGTGCCAGTGCAGGGATGAACACTGAAGCTTTCTTT